The subject of this entry is one TCR beta chain. Profiling relied on immunoSEQ multiplex PCR, and the TCRdb table lists in-frame clones only, not all of them. The sample holds tens of thousands of clones, roughly 84% seen once. This sample was included in a study of blood T cell repertoires in COVID-19. Study summary: Researchers got acute and convalescent COVID-19 samples from the United States, Italy and Spain.

Sequencing was done on a sample of peripheral blood. The sequence was collected from a man in his fifties with acute or convalescent COVID-19.

The CDR3: CASSYGTSGGNEQFF. DNA for the CDR3: TGCGCCAGCAGCTATGGGACTAGCGGGGGCAATGAGCAGTTCTTC. This rearrangement joins TRBV5-1 to TRBJ2-1, with 14 nucleotides matching TRBD2. The J segment lost 6 bases and the V segment lost 3 bases, leaving 2 bases of the junction unmatched. This CDR3 spans 15 amino acids. CDR1 SGHRS and CDR2 YFSETQ come from the germline V gene.